The rows below give T cell receptor beta chains drawn from one sample of a study of spatial heterogeneity in lung cancer. TCRdb re-called the 5' RACE reads through MiXCR, storing one row per CDR3 protein. Of roughly 6,100 distinct CDR3 sequences in the sample, about 13% were seen once. This material consisted of normal lung tissue next to the tumor, taken at surgery. The receptors originated from a female donor with early-stage non-small cell lung cancer. Both conserved end residues are part of each CDR3. D genes are given only for firm matches. Expanded clones get a size class; other rows say once, few or many, or leave the size out.

d_call | j_call | clone_size | v_call | cdr3_nt | cdr3_aa
NA | TRBJ2-1 | NA | TRBV14 | TGTGCCAGCAGCCCCTTGGGGAGAGTCAATGAGCAGTTCTTC | CASSPLGRVNEQFF
NA | TRBJ1-1 | NA | TRBV5-6 | TGTGCCAGCAGCCCTCTGAGGGGCGTGAACACTGAAGCTTTCTTT | CASSPLRGVNTEAFF
TRBD2 | TRBJ2-1 | NA | TRBV2 | TGTGCCAGCAGAAGCCCTCTAGCGGGAGTGGTGAATGAGCAGTTCTTC | CASRSPLAGVVNEQFF
TRBD2 | TRBJ2-1 | many | TRBV30 | TGTGCCTGGATGGCGGGAGTGAGTGAGCAGTTCTTC | CAWMAGVSEQFF
TRBD2 | TRBJ2-1 | few | TRBV3-1 | TGTGCCAGCAGCCCTGATACCGGACTAGCGGGAGTCTACAATGAGCAGTTCTTC | CASSPDTGLAGVYNEQFF
NA | TRBJ1-5 | NA | TRBV6-6 | TGTGCCAGCAGTTCCGGACAGCCCTATAGCAATCAGCCCCAGCATTTT | CASSSGQPYSNQPQHF
TRBD1 | TRBJ2-2 | many | TRBV6-2/TRBV6-3 | TGTGCCAGCAGCACGGACAGGGCGGGGACCGGGGAGCTGTTTTTT | CASSTDRAGTGELFF
NA | TRBJ1-1 | medium-sized | TRBV6-5 | TGTGCCACCTCCCTGGGCCGAGGGACTGAAGCTTTCTTT | CATSLGRGTEAFF
NA | TRBJ2-3 | many | TRBV7-2 | TGTGCCAGCAGAAACGGGGCTGGCACAGATACGCAGTATTTT | CASRNGAGTDTQYF
NA | TRBJ1-2 | few | TRBV19 | TGTGCCAGTAGCAGCACCGGGATTCCACCCGGTGGAGGCTACACCTTC | CASSSTGIPPGGGYTF
NA | TRBJ2-1 | many | TRBV12-3/TRBV12-4 | TGTGCCAGCGGGGGCAGCTCCAATGAGCAGTTCTTC | CASGGSSNEQFF
TRBD2 | TRBJ2-1 | medium-sized | TRBV24-1 | TGTGCCACCAGTGACCCATCTCCCGGGACTAGCGGAGATGAGCAGTTCTTC | CATSDPSPGTSGDEQFF
NA | TRBJ1-5 | medium-sized | TRBV20-1 | TGCAGTGCTAGGACATCGACAGGCAGCAATCAGCCCCAGCATTTT | CSARTSTGSNQPQHF
NA | TRBJ1-5 | many | TRBV6-5 | TGTGCCAGCAGTTACGACAATAGCAATCAGCCCCAGCATTTT | CASSYDNSNQPQHF
TRBD1 | TRBJ2-5 | many | TRBV7-9 | TGTGCCAGCAGCTTAGAGGGACAGGGGTACCAAGAGACCCAGTACTTC | CASSLEGQGYQETQYF
NA | TRBJ2-2 | NA | TRBV29-1 | TGCAGCGTTGTTACTGGAATTGACACCGGGGAGCTGTTTTTT | CSVVTGIDTGELFF
TRBD1 | TRBJ2-2 | medium-sized | TRBV4-3 | TGCGCCAGCAGCCCAGACAGGGGATCGGACACCGGGGAGCTGTTTTTT | CASSPDRGSDTGELFF
TRBD2 | TRBJ2-1 | medium-sized | TRBV28 | TGTGCCAGCAGTTTATATTTAGCGGGAGGTGGTGAGCAGTTCTTC | CASSLYLAGGGEQFF
TRBD2 | TRBJ2-3 | many | TRBV20-1 | TGCAGTGTTCTAGCGGGAGGGCCGGTGCCAGATACGCAGTATTTT | CSVLAGGPVPDTQYF
NA | TRBJ2-2 | medium-sized | TRBV11-2 | TGTGCCAGCAGCGACTATGCAGGCAGGAGCCACGCCGGGGAGCTGTTTTTT | CASSDYAGRSHAGELFF
NA | TRBJ2-5 | many | TRBV4-1 | TGCGCCAGCAGCCAAGCGGGGGAGACCCAGTACTTC | CASSQAGETQYF
NA | TRBJ1-1 | medium-sized | TRBV13 | TGTGCCAGCAGCCGAGACCCCGAAGGCCGAGCTTTCTTT | CASSRDPEGRAFF
TRBD2 | TRBJ2-3 | NA | TRBV20-1 | TGCAGTGCTAGGGAAACTAGCGGGAGGGTTATATACACAGATACGCAGTATTTT | CSARETSGRVIYTDTQYF
TRBD1 | TRBJ1-4 | many | TRBV7-9 | TGTGCCAGCAGCGGGGACAGGGGGCGAGACGGTGAAAAACTGTTTTTT | CASSGDRGRDGEKLFF
NA | TRBJ1-1 | medium-sized | TRBV5-1 | TGCGCCAGCACCCCCCTCGGGTTTGACACTGAAGCTTTCTTT | CASTPLGFDTEAFF
NA | TRBJ2-1 | many | TRBV25-1 | TGTGCCAGCAGTGACAGGGTTAGAAACAATGAGCAGTTCTTC | CASSDRVRNNEQFF
NA | TRBJ1-2 | once | TRBV10-3 | TGTGCCATCAGTGAGAGTCGGGAGTCTAACTATGGCTACACCTTC | CAISESRESNYGYTF
NA | TRBJ2-5 | many | TRBV5-1 | TGCGCCAGCAGCTTGAATCGCACAGGGATAACGCAAGAGACCCAGTACTTC | CASSLNRTGITQETQYF
TRBD1 | TRBJ1-5 | many | TRBV4-3 | TGCGCCAGCAGCCAAGACAGGGGGAATCAGCCCCAGCATTTT | CASSQDRGNQPQHF
TRBD2 | TRBJ2-3 | NA | TRBV6-6 | TGTGCCAGCAGCTCCCAACTAGCGCGAAGCACAGATACGCAGTATTTT | CASSSQLARSTDTQYF
NA | TRBJ1-6 | medium-sized | TRBV20-1 | TGCAGTGCTACTATGACGGATTCACCCCTCCACTTT | CSATMTDSPLHF
NA | TRBJ2-3 | NA | TRBV15 | TGTGCCACCAGCAGAGAGGGCGGATGGGGAGGAGATACGCAGTATTTT | CATSREGGWGGDTQYF
TRBD2 | TRBJ2-6 | many | TRBV12-3/TRBV12-4 | TGTGCCAGCACCCGACCGGTACTAGCGGGGCCGGGGGCCAACGTCCTGACTTTC | CASTRPVLAGPGANVLTF
TRBD2 | TRBJ2-5 | many | TRBV7-2 | TGTGCCAGCAGTAGCGGGGAAGAGACCCAGTACTTC | CASSSGEETQYF
NA | TRBJ2-4 | few | TRBV27 | TGTGCCAGCAGCCCGGGACGGCTTAGGGTTCAGTACTTC | CASSPGRLRVQYF
NA | TRBJ1-1 | many | TRBV2 | TGTGCCAGCAGGCTACAGGGAAACACTGAAGCTTTCTTT | CASRLQGNTEAFF
NA | TRBJ2-2 | many | TRBV7-6 | TGTGCCAGCAGCTTAACTAGCTCGAACACCGGGGAGCTGTTTTTT | CASSLTSSNTGELFF
NA | TRBJ1-4 | many | TRBV25-1 | TGTGCCAGCAGTGAATTGAGGGGAACTAATGAAAAACTGTTTTTT | CASSELRGTNEKLFF
TRBD1 | TRBJ2-5 | few | TRBV5-1 | TGCGCCAGCAGCTCCGGGACAGGGGTACGGGAGACCCAGTACTTC | CASSSGTGVRETQYF
TRBD2 | TRBJ2-1 | large | TRBV11-2 | TGTGCCAGCAGCAAAGACGGACTAGCTCCCGATGAGCAGTTCTTC | CASSKDGLAPDEQFF
TRBD1 | TRBJ1-6 | NA | TRBV7-2 | TGTGCCAGCAGCGTGACAGGGGGCGAATCACCCCTCCACTTT | CASSVTGGESPLHF
NA | TRBJ2-2 | many | TRBV7-2 | TGTGCCAGCAGCTTAGGTGGGGCTACTCTGATGGACACCGGGGAGCTGTTTTTT | CASSLGGATLMDTGELFF
NA | TRBJ2-5 | few | TRBV12-3/TRBV12-4 | TGTGCCAGCAGTCCTAGGTTCAGGGAAGAGACCCAGTACTTC | CASSPRFREETQYF